A single sample is the source of the 4 T cell receptor beta chains below, sequenced in a study of T cells after yellow fever vaccination. A single record per CDR3 protein comes from TCRdb applying MiXCR to the 5' RACE reads. The profile shows 450,000 to 550,000 distinct CDR3 sequences, 15% to 20% of them singletons. Sequenced material: PBMCs, taken 15 days after the yellow fever booster vaccination. Every receptor here comes from a man aged 30 to 45 who received the YFV17D yellow fever vaccine.

This clonotype was seen more than once but under ten times. The V gene is TRBV6-1, the J gene TRBJ2-7; D may correspond to TRBD1 or TRBD2 (7 bases each). Germline V CDR1 and CDR2: MNHNS, SASEGT. Deletions cut 7 bases from V and 5 bases from J, with 15 bases between. The CDR3 loop spans 13 amino acids. In nucleotides, the CDR3 is TGTGCCAGCACCCCAGGGGGGGTGGACGAGCAGTACTTC. Protein sequence: CASTPGGVDEQYF.

CDR3 residues: CASSLAGLEGEQFF. CDR3 coding DNA: TGTGCCAGCAGCTTAGCGGGGCTAGAAGGCGAGCAGTTCTTC. The gene calls are TRBV7-2 and TRBJ2-1, with D maybe TRBD1 (5 bases). The germline gives CDR1 SGHTA, CDR2 FQGNSA. The CDR3 loop spans 14 amino acids. Trimming cost V 0 bases and J 10 bases, with 13 bases left between them.

This clonotype was seen a single time. The chain joins TRBV2 to TRBJ1-4; a weak D match, TRBD1 (6 bases). The germline gives CDR1 SNHLY, CDR2 FYNNEI. V lost 5 bases and J lost 4, with 11 bases in between. This CDR3 spans 14 amino acids. The CDR3 protein is CASSQDSINEKLFF. The DNA for the CDR3 is TGTGCCAGCAGTCAGGACAGCATTAATGAAAAACTGTTTTTT.

This chain joins TRBV25-1 and TRBJ2-6, with TRBD1 matching over 8 bases. This CDR3 spans 17 amino acids. The germline V gene encodes CDR1 MGHDK and CDR2 SYGVNS. The V gene end was trimmed by 9 bases and the J gene end by 0 bases; junction bases not matched to a gene: 10. The DNA for the CDR3 is TGTGCCAGTGCAGGGGGCCCCATGGGCTCTGGGGCCAACGTCCTGACTTTC. Protein: CASAGGPMGSGANVLTF. The entire variable domain, with the rest obtained from reference TRBV25-1 and TRBJ2-6, is as follows: EADIYQTPRYLVIGTGKKITLECSQTMGHDKMYWYQQDPGMELHLIHYSYGVNSTEKGDLSSESTVSRIRTEHFPLTLESARPSHTSQYLCASAGGPMGSGANVLTFGAGSRLTVL.